This T cell receptor beta chain was documented in a study of memory CD4+ T cells and cytomegalovirus serostatus. Measured with immunoSEQ multiplex PCR; TCRdb has only the in-frame clones, and not every one. The table lists approximately 49,000 clones, 77% of them singletons. V dropped 0 bases and J dropped 7 bases, with 19 bases sitting between them. The CDR3 runs to 16 residues. Germline assignment: CDR1 SGHRS and CDR2 YFSETQ. Overall study findings and caveats: CD4+ memory repertoires contained about two fifths of the roughly 160 reported CMV TCRbeta sequences. Suggested: most of the CMV-linked TCR signature lies in CD4+ memory cells. Median bootstrapped AUC for CMV status was about 0.96 originally, 0.75 to 0.91 US-trained.

Concerning this clone itself: Its target is not known.

The sort gate was single viable CD3+CD4+CD8-CD45RO+ cells for memory CD4+ T cells. This TCR was recovered from an adult in good health and CMV-seronegative. This chain uses TRBV5-1 with TRBJ1-1; D gene unclear. Material: memory CD4+ T cells from blood. The CDR3 region has the DNA TGCGCCAGCAGCTTGGATGTGGCCTCGTTGGGTGGTGAAGCTTTCTTT. Its protein product is CASSLDVASLGGEAFF. The variable domain in full, with the rest retrieved from reference TRBV5-1 and TRBJ1-1, is KAGVTQTPRYLIKTRGQQVTLSCSPISGHRSVSWYQQTPGQGLQFLFEYFSETQRNKGNFPGRFSGRQFSNSRSEMNVSTLELGDSALYLCASSLDVASLGGEAFFGQGTRLTVV.